This T cell receptor (beta chain) was recorded in a study of CD8 T cells in Susac syndrome. General study findings and limits: When the CD4+ T cell repertoires of patients with Susac syndrome were examined, they did not show any clonal expansion.

From blood CD8+ and CD4+ T cells, TCR beta sequences were generated. Germline V CDR1 and CDR2: LGHNT, FRNRAP. V was pared by 1 base and J by 5 bases, with 11 bases of the junction left unmatched. The CDR3 loop spans 18 amino acids. Random hexamers were used to reverse transcribe the RNA input (about 0.45 to 1 ug). Multiplex PCR with immunoSEQ amplified the TCR beta CDR3 across 54 Vbeta and 13 Jbeta. MiXCR, run by TCRdb on the immunoSEQ multiplex PCR reads, gives a single entry per CDR3 protein. The sample yields around 170,000 distinct CDR3 sequences, approximately 95% seen once. As regards this clonotype: The antigen remains unidentified.

The TCR originated in a human donor with Susac syndrome. The chain uses TRBV12-5 and TRBJ1-5; 10 bases fit TRBD1. Sample: CD4+ T cells from PBMCs. The CDR3 loop reads CASGLALGQGDLYQPQHF. The CDR3 DNA is TGTGCTAGTGGTTTGGCTCTCGGACAGGGGGACCTTTATCAGCCCCAGCATTTT.